The clone carrying this T cell receptor (beta chain) was recorded at least ten times. The sample originates from a study of identical twins. Via MiXCR, TCRdb re-called the 5' RACE reads, giving one row per CDR3 protein. Altogether approximately 670,000 distinct CDR3 sequences are present, around 6% being singletons, with the ten largest covering 1.5% to 2%. The CDR3 is made up of 14 amino acids. Trimming left V 8 bases short and J 7 bases short, with 17 bases between. The chain has TRBV12-3 or TRBV12-4 and TRBJ1-4; tentative D call: TRBD1 (6 bases). The receptor comes from a man between 18 and 35 years old in good health. The sequenced sample consisted of naive T cells sorted from blood. CDR3 DNA: TGTGCCAGCGCCAATGAGGGGGTGGGTGAAAAACTGTTTTTT. It translates to CASANEGVGEKLFF.